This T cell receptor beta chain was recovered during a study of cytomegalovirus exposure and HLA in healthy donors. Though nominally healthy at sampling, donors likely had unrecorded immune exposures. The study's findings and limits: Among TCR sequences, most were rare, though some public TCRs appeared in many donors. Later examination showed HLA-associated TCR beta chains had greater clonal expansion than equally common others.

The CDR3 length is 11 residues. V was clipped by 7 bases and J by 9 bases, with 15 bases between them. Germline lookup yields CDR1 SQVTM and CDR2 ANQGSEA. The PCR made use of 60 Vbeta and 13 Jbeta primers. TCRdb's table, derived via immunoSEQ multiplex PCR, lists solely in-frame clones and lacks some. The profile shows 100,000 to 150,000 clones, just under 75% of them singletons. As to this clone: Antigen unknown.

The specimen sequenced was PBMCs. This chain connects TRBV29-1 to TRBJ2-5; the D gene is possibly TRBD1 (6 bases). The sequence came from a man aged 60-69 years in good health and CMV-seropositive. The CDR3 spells CSGQESGPQYF. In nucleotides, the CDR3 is TGCAGCGGACAGGAGTCCGGGCCCCAGTACTTC.